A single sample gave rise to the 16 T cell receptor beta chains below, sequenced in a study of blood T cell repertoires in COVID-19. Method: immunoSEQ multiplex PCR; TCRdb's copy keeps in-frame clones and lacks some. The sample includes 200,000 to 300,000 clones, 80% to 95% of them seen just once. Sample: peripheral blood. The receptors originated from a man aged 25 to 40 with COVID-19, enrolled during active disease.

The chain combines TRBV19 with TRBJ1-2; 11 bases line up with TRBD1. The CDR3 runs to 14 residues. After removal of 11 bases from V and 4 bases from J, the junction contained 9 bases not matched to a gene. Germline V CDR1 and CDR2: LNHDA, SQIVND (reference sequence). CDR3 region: CASGTGGSSYGYTF. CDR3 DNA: TGTGCCTCCGGGACAGGGGGTTCGAGCTATGGCTACACCTTC.

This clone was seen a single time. For the CDR3, the DNA is TGCGCCAGCAGCTCACGGGTAGACACTGAAGCTTTCTTT. It encodes CASSSRVDTEAFF. The chain employs TRBV5-1 and TRBJ1-1; D gene unclear. There are 13 residues in the CDR3. V was cut by 3 bases and J by 3 bases, with 9 bases left in between. From germline, CDR1 is SGHRS and CDR2 YFSETQ.

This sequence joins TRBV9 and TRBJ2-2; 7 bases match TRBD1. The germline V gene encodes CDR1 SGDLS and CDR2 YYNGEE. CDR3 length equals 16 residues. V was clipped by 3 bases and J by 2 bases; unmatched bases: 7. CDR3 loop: CASSARDRINTGELFF. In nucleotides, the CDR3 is TGTGCCAGCAGCGCTCGGGACAGAATAAACACCGGGGAGCTGTTTTTT.

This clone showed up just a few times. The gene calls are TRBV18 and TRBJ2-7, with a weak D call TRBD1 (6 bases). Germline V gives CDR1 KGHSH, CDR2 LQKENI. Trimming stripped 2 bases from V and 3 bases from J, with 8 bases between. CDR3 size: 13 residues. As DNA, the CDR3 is TGTGCCAGCTCACCAGGCAGGGGCTACGAGCAGTACTTC. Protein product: CASSPGRGYEQYF.

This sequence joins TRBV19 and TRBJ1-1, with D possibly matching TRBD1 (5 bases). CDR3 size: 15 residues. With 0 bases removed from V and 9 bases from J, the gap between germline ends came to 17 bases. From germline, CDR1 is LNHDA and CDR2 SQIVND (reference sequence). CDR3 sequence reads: CASSIETGPSPQAFF. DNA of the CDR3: TGTGCCAGTAGTATAGAAACAGGTCCCTCCCCACAAGCTTTCTTT.

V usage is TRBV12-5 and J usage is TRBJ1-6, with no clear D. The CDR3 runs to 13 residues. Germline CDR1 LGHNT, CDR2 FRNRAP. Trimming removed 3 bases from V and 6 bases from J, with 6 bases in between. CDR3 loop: CASGFSLNSPLHF. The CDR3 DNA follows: TGTGCTAGTGGTTTTTCCCTTAATTCACCCCTCCACTTT.

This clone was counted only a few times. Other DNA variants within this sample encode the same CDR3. CDR3 in DNA: TGTGCCAGTACTAGCCTTACTAATGAAAAACTGTTTTTT. Residues: CASTSLTNEKLFF. This chain links TRBV19 with TRBJ1-4; D ambiguous. Trimming pared 7 bases from V and 2 bases from J, leaving 8 bases between. This CDR3 is 13 amino acids long. Germline CDR1 and CDR2: LNHDA and SQIVND (reference sequence).

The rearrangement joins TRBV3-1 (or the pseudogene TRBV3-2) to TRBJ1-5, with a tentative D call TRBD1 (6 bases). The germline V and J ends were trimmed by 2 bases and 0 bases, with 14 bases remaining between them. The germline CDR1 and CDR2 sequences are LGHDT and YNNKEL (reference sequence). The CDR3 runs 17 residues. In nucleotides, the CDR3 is TGTGCCAGCAGCCAACCAACAGGGTCGGGTAGCAATCAGCCCCAGCATTTT. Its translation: CASSQPTGSGSNQPQHF.

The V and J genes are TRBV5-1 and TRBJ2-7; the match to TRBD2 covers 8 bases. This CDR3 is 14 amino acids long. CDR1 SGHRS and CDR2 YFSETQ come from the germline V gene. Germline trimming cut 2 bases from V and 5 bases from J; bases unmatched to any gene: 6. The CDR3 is CASSFSSGGHEQYF. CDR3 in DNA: TGCGCCAGCAGCTTCTCCAGCGGGGGCCACGAGCAGTACTTC.

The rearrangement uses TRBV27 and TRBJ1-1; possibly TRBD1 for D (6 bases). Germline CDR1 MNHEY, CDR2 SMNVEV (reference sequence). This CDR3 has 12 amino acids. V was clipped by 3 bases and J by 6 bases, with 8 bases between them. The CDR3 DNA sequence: TGTGCCAGCAGTTTTACAGGGTCTGAAGCTTTCTTT. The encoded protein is CASSFTGSEAFF.

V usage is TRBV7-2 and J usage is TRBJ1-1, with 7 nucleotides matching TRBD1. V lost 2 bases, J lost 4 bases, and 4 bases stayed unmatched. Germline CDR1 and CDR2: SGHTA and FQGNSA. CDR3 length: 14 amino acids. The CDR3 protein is CASSLSAGGTEAFF. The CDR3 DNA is TGTGCCAGCAGCTTATCGGCAGGGGGCACTGAAGCTTTCTTT.

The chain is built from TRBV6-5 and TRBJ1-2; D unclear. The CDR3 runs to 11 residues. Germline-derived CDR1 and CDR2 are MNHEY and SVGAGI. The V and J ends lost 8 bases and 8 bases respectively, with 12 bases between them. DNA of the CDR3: TGTGCCAGCTCGGGTCTTTTAGGCTACACCTTC. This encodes CASSGLLGYTF.

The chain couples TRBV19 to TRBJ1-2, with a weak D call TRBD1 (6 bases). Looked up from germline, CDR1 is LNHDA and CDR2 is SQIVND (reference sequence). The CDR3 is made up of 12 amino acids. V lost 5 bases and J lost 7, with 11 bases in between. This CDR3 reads CASSRDRTGYTF. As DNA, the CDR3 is TGTGCCAGTAGTCGAGACAGGACTGGCTACACCTTC. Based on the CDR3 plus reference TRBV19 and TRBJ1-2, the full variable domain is DGGITQSPKYLFRKEGQNVTLSCEQNLNHDAMYWYRQDPGQGLRLIYYSQIVNDFQKGDIAEGYSVSREKKESFPLTVTSAQKNPTAFYLCASSRDRTGYTFGSGTRLTVV.

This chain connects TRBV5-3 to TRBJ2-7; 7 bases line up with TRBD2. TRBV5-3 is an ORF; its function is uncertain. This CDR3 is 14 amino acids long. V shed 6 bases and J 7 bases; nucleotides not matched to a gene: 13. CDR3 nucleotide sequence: TGTGCCAGAACCCCCCGGGGAGGGCTACCAGAGCAGTACTTC. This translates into CARTPRGGLPEQYF.

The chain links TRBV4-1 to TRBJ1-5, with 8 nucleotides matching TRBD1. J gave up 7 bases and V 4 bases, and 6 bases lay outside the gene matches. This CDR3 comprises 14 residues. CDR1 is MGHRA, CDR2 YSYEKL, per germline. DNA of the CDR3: TGCGCCAGCAGCCTTGGACAGGGTGGGCAGCCCCAGCATTTT. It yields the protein CASSLGQGGQPQHF.

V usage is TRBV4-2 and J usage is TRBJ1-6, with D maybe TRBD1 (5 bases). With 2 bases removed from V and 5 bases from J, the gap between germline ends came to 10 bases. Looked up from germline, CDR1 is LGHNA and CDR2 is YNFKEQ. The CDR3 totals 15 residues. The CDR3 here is CASSQFGQDNSPLHF. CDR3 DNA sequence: TGTGCCAGCAGCCAATTCGGACAAGATAATTCACCCCTCCACTTT.